These 6 T cell receptor beta chains were all obtained from the same sample, sequenced in a study of STAT5B mutations in CD4+ large granular lymphocyte leukemia. Produced via immunoSEQ multiplex PCR; TCRdb's table is partial and in-frame only. The table lists some 34,000 clones, around 76% of them singletons. Sequenced: CD4+ T cells from blood buffy coats. The receptors were gathered from a human donor in good health.

This clone was counted a single time. CDR3 in DNA: TGTGCCAGCTCACCACCTGGCAGGGCACAAGAGACCCAGTACTTC. Protein: CASSPPGRAQETQYF. The V and J genes are TRBV18 and TRBJ2-5; a possible D gene is TRBD1 (5 bases). This CDR3 region has 15 residues. Trimming removed 0 bases from V and 2 bases from J, with 10 bases in between. Germline values: CDR1 KGHSH, CDR2 LQKENI.

The rearrangement joins TRBV19 to TRBJ1-1; 10 positions match TRBD1. Losses at the gene ends were 10 bases for V and 3 bases for J; bases not matched to a gene: 11. The CDR3 loop spans 15 amino acids. Germline V gives CDR1 LNHDA, CDR2 SQIVND (reference sequence). CDR3 DNA sequence: TGTGCCACACTAAGGGGACAGGGGATTTACACTGAAGCTTTCTTT. Translated, it gives CATLRGQGIYTEAFF.

The rearrangement joins TRBV12-5 to TRBJ2-2; D may be TRBD1 (6 bases). There are 15 residues in the CDR3. Per the germline V gene, CDR1 is LGHNT and CDR2 is FRNRAP. The ends were cut back, 7 bases at V and 7 bases at J, with 19 bases in the middle. Here the CDR3 reads CASASQGFTYGELFF. The CDR3, as DNA: TGTGCTAGTGCTTCCCAGGGGTTTACCTACGGGGAGCTGTTTTTT.

The rearrangement joins TRBV21-1 to TRBJ1-2; the D call of TRBD1 is as the table states it, not checked on the DNA. TRBV21-1 is reported as a pseudogene. The CDR3 is 12 residues long. The CDR3 region is CASSPWGTGYTF. CDR3 nucleotide sequence: TGTGCCAGCAGCCCCTGGGGGACAGGCTACACCTTC.

This clone was seen once. The genes are TRBV2 and TRBJ2-7, with 14 positions matching TRBD2. CDR3 length: 19 residues. Germline CDR1 is SNHLY and CDR2 is FYNNEI. V shed 5 bases, J shed 5 bases, and the junction held 17 bases outside the gene matches. The CDR3 here is CASSWGTSGSLGKGDEQYF. As DNA, the CDR3 is TGTGCCAGCAGTTGGGGGACTAGCGGGAGTCTAGGTAAAGGGGACGAGCAGTACTTC.

The CDR3 sequence is CASSLLGSVEQYF. The CDR3 DNA sequence: TGTGCCAGCAGCCTGCTCGGGTCCGTTGAGCAGTACTTC. V is TRBV7-9 and J is TRBJ2-7; D unresolved. The CDR3 is 13 amino acids. Germline CDR1 reads SEHNR; CDR2 reads FQNEAQ (reference sequence). Deletions cut 5 bases from V and 7 bases from J, with 15 bases between.